Each of the 24 T cell receptor beta chains below was sequenced from the same sample in a study of blood T cell repertoires in COVID-19. Generated by immunoSEQ multiplex PCR, the TCRdb table keeps only in-frame clones and is missing some. The table records roughly 290,000 clones, just under 85% of them present only once. Material: peripheral blood. The receptors here all came from a woman in her forties or fifties with active or convalescent COVID-19.

The gene calls are TRBV19 and TRBJ1-2; D is unclear. The CDR3 spans 13 residues. V lost 1 base and J 8 bases, leaving 11 bases between the germline ends. Germline V lookup: CDR1 LNHDA, CDR2 SQIVND (reference sequence). The CDR3 nucleotides read TGTGCCAGTAGTATAGGCGCCCACGGGGGCTACACCTTC. Residues: CASSIGAHGGYTF.

The chain has TRBV5-1 and TRBJ2-3, with D possibly matching TRBD2 (6 bases). This CDR3 region has 15 residues. Trimming took off 5 bases at V and 2 bases at J, with 15 bases between the two ends. CDR1 is SGHRS, CDR2 YFSETQ, per germline. The CDR3 DNA follows: TGCGCCAGCAGGGCCCTTGGCGGGAACACAGATACGCAGTATTTT. This gives the protein CASRALGGNTDTQYF.

The V and J genes are TRBV19 and TRBJ1-6; D gene ambiguous. Germline-derived CDR1 and CDR2 are LNHDA and SQIVND (reference sequence). The CDR3 consists of 12 residues. The V and J ends lost 5 bases and 7 bases respectively, with 6 bases between them. CDR3: CASSPSNSPLHF. CDR3 DNA sequence: TGTGCCAGTAGTCCGTCGAATTCACCCCTCCACTTT. Full variable domain (rest looked up from reference TRBV19 and TRBJ1-6): DGGITQSPKYLFRKEGQNVTLSCEQNLNHDAMYWYRQDPGQGLRLIYYSQIVNDFQKGDIAEGYSVSREKKESFPLTVTSAQKNPTAFYLCASSPSNSPLHFGNGTRLTVT.

This chain links TRBV2 with TRBJ1-2, with D unclear. CDR1 and CDR2 (germline): SNHLY, FYNNEI. CDR3 length: 13 residues. The germline V and J ends were trimmed by 7 bases and 4 bases, with 13 bases remaining between them. CDR3 sequence: CASKADGSYGYTF. The CDR3 DNA is TGTGCCAGCAAAGCGGACGGATCCTATGGCTACACCTTC.

Concerning this clone: One junction end does not reproduce the germline sequence, and a read error may be involved. The V gene is TRBV2, the J gene TRBJ1-1, with D possibly TRBD1 on 5 matching bases. The V gene's germline CDR1 is SNHLY and CDR2 FYNNEI. This CDR3 has 13 residues. CDR3 sequence reads: CASGDLDSAEAFF. The CDR3 DNA reads TGTGCCAGCGGTGATTTAGACAGTGCCGAAGCTTTCTTT.

The gene calls are TRBV19 and TRBJ1-1; D is ambiguous. Germline CDR1 and CDR2: LNHDA and SQIVND (reference sequence). Trimming cost V 3 bases and J 4 bases, with 12 bases left between them. The CDR3 sequence is 14 residues long. In DNA, the CDR3 is TGTGCCAGTAGTATGAAGGTTTGGAGCACTGAAGCTTTCTTT. It yields the protein CASSMKVWSTEAFF.

This chain links TRBV7-9 with TRBJ2-2; TRBD2 matches at 7 bases. This CDR3 contains 18 residues. Looked up from germline, CDR1 is SEHNR and CDR2 is FQNEAQ (reference sequence). The V gene end was trimmed by 5 bases and the J gene end by 0 bases; junction bases not matched to a gene: 12. CDR3 bases: TGTGCCAGCAGCCTTACACCGGGAGGATTCCCGAACACCGGGGAGCTGTTTTTT. The encoded protein is CASSLTPGGFPNTGELFF. Full variable domain (missing parts from reference TRBV7-9 and TRBJ2-2): DTGVSQNPRHKITKRGQNVTFRCDPISEHNRLYWYRQTLGQGPEFLTYFQNEAQLEKSRLLSDRFSAERPKGSFSTLEIQRTEQGDSAMYLCASSLTPGGFPNTGELFFGEGSRLTVL.

The genes are TRBV5-1 and TRBJ1-2, with D perhaps matching TRBD1 (6 bases). In germline, CDR1 is SGHRS, CDR2 YFSETQ. The length of the CDR3 is 14 residues. The V end was cut by 4 bases, the J end by 4 bases, with 14 bases between. The CDR3 DNA reads as TGCGCCAGCAGCCCACAGACAGGTACCTATGGCTACACCTTC. This encodes CASSPQTGTYGYTF.

A word on this clone: The junction differs from germline at one of its ends, possibly a read error. The J gene is TRBJ2-3, the V gene TRBV15; 14 bases are shared with TRBD2. CDR3 size: 16 residues. Germline CDR1 reads LNHNV; CDR2 reads YYDKDF (reference sequence). CDR3 bases: TGTGCCGCCAGGATCGGGACTAGCGGGAGTTGGGATACGCAGTATTTT. Amino acid sequence: CAARIGTSGSWDTQYF.

The chain uses TRBV28 and TRBJ1-3, with TRBD1 matching 9 bases. There are 19 residues in the CDR3. V shed 6 bases and J 0 bases; nucleotides not matched to a gene: 15. Germline V gene lookup returns CDR1 MDHEN and CDR2 SYDVKM. DNA for the CDR3: TGTGCCAGCAGAAACGGACAGGGGATGGCCCGATTCTCTGGAAACACCATATATTTT. This encodes CASRNGQGMARFSGNTIYF.

The rearrangement joins TRBV9 to TRBJ2-2, with D possibly TRBD1 on 5 matching bases. The CDR3 sequence is 14 residues long. V was clipped by 5 bases and J by 0 bases, with 8 bases between them. CDR1 is SGDLS, CDR2 YYNGEE, per germline. The CDR3 sequence is CASRRTSNTGELFF. In nucleotides, the CDR3 is TGTGCCAGCAGGAGGACATCGAACACCGGGGAGCTGTTTTTT.

In this sample, this clone turned up once. The J gene is TRBJ2-2, the V gene TRBV2; D might be TRBD1 (6 bases). V dropped 5 bases and J dropped 3 bases, with 13 bases sitting between them. Germline assignment: CDR1 SNHLY and CDR2 FYNNEI. The CDR3 has 15 residues. CDR3 amino acids: CASSTQAGDTGELFF. The CDR3, as DNA: TGTGCCAGCAGTACCCAGGCAGGGGACACCGGGGAGCTGTTTTTT. Full variable domain (missing parts from reference TRBV2 and TRBJ2-2): EPEVTQTPSHQVTQMGQEVILRCVPISNHLYFYWYRQILGQKVEFLVSFYNNEISEKSEIFDDQFSVERPDGSNFTLKIRSTKLEDSAMYFCASSTQAGDTGELFFGEGSRLTVL.

V is TRBV18 and J is TRBJ1-5; tentatively, D is TRBD1 (6 bases). The V gene lost 4 bases and the J gene lost 7 bases, with 14 bases spanning the gap. The germline V gene encodes CDR1 KGHSH and CDR2 LQKENI. This CDR3 region has 14 residues. In DNA, the CDR3 is TGTGCCAGCTCACAGAAGGGGGGGGAGCAGCCCCAGCATTTT. Translating it yields CASSQKGGEQPQHF.

In its sample, this clone was seen a few times. V is TRBV19 and J is TRBJ2-7, with a tentative D call TRBD1 (5 bases). CDR1 and CDR2 from the germline V gene are LNHDA and SQIVND (reference sequence). There are 12 residues in the CDR3. V gave up 8 bases and J gave up 3 bases, with 11 bases separating them. For the CDR3, the DNA is TGTGCCAGTTCCCCAGGGAACTACGAGCAGTACTTC. This gives the protein CASSPGNYEQYF.

This chain uses TRBV7-9 with TRBJ1-1; maybe TRBD1 (6 bases). Trimming stripped 1 base from V and 2 bases from J, with 11 bases between. The CDR3 spans 15 residues. Germline V gene lookup returns CDR1 SEHNR and CDR2 FQNEAQ (reference sequence). For the CDR3, the DNA is TGTGCCAGCAGCTTAGGTACACAGGGAAACACTGAAGCTTTCTTT. Translated: CASSLGTQGNTEAFF.

This sequence joins TRBV6-5 and TRBJ2-1; D may be TRBD1 (6 bases). This CDR3 spans 14 amino acids. Germline V gives CDR1 MNHEY, CDR2 SVGAGI. V lost 8 bases, J lost 9 bases, and 20 bases lay in between. The CDR3 here is CASVWGRTAVEQFF. In DNA, the CDR3 is TGTGCCAGCGTGTGGGGCAGGACAGCCGTTGAGCAGTTCTTC.

This sequence joins TRBV7-9 and TRBJ1-2; 8 bases map to TRBD1. J gave up 7 bases and V 5 bases, and 9 bases lay outside the gene matches. Germline values: CDR1 SEHNR, CDR2 FQNEAQ (reference sequence). There are 14 residues in the CDR3. CDR3 loop: CASSLGQDWGGYTF. The CDR3 bases are TGTGCCAGCAGCCTGGGACAGGACTGGGGTGGCTACACCTTC. Full variable domain (missing parts from reference TRBV7-9 and TRBJ1-2): DTGVSQNPRHKITKRGQNVTFRCDPISEHNRLYWYRQTLGQGPEFLTYFQNEAQLEKSRLLSDRFSAERPKGSFSTLEIQRTEQGDSAMYLCASSLGQDWGGYTFGSGTRLTVV.

This rearrangement joins TRBV15 to TRBJ2-1, with 10 positions matching TRBD1. The CDR3 is made up of 15 amino acids. The germline V gene has CDR1 LNHNV and CDR2 YYDKDF (reference sequence). The ends lost 4 bases at V and 7 bases at J; junction bases unmatched: 7. In DNA form, the CDR3 reads TGTGCCACCAGCATTTCCGGGACAGGGGTGAATGAGCAGTTCTTC. Protein product: CATSISGTGVNEQFF.

The chain uses TRBV27 and TRBJ1-5, with D possibly being TRBD1 (6 bases). CDR1 MNHEY and CDR2 SMNVEV come from the germline V gene (reference sequence). Trimming pared 3 bases from V and 1 base from J, leaving 13 bases between. CDR3 length: 16 amino acids. CDR3 residues: CASSFYDRLSNQPQHF. In DNA, the CDR3 is TGTGCCAGCAGTTTCTATGACAGGTTAAGCAATCAGCCCCAGCATTTT.

The chain joins TRBV5-4 to TRBJ2-5; 7 bases fit TRBD1. The CDR3 spans 15 residues. The ends lost 4 bases at V and 1 base at J; junction bases unmatched: 7. Germline CDR1 reads SGHNT; CDR2 reads YYREEE (reference sequence). CDR3 loop: CASSRVSGGQETQYF. The CDR3 DNA sequence: TGTGCCAGCAGCCGAGTGTCAGGGGGCCAAGAGACCCAGTACTTC.

This clone has ten or more counts. The CDR3 is CASSVGRQPQHF. DNA of the CDR3: TGTGCCAGCAGTGTGGGCCGGCAGCCCCAGCATTTT. V is TRBV28 and J is TRBJ1-5, with no clear D. V lost 5 bases, J lost 7 bases, and 9 bases lay in between. There are 12 residues in the CDR3. The germline CDR1 and CDR2 sequences are MDHEN and SYDVKM.

This clone has just one count. The CDR3 protein is CASRLDRVGYNEQFF. CDR3 coding DNA: TGTGCCAGCAGATTGGACAGGGTGGGGTACAATGAGCAGTTCTTC. This chain connects TRBV6-5 to TRBJ2-1; 8 bases fit TRBD1. V shed 6 bases, J shed 4 bases, and the junction held 8 bases outside the gene matches. The CDR3 runs to 15 residues. CDR1 and CDR2 (germline): MNHEY, SVGAGI.

The CDR3 is CASSPSRGQGGYGYTF. The CDR3, as DNA: TGTGCCAGCTCACCGAGCCGCGGACAGGGGGGCTATGGCTACACCTTC. The chain carries TRBV18 and TRBJ1-2, with 10 positions matching TRBD1. V trimming: 3 bases; J trimming: 4 bases; junction bases outside the gene matches: 8. The germline V gene has CDR1 KGHSH and CDR2 LQKENI. The CDR3 is 16 amino acids.

V gene TRBV27 combines with J gene TRBJ1-4; tentatively, D is TRBD1 (5 bases). Trimming pared 6 bases from V and 6 bases from J, leaving 17 bases between. This CDR3 region has 15 residues. The V gene's germline CDR1 is MNHEY and CDR2 SMNVEV (reference sequence). CDR3 in amino acids: CASSLTWGGDEKLFF. CDR3 in DNA: TGTGCCAGCAGCCTCACCTGGGGGGGGGATGAAAAACTGTTTTTT.